These 13 T cell receptor beta chains share one sample of origin, sequenced in a study of cytomegalovirus exposure and HLA in healthy donors (TCRdb year 2017). Libraries were made using the immunoSEQ multiplex PCR assay. TCRdb took over this immuneACCESS table, retaining in-frame rearrangements with V and J assigned. Such tables are incomplete; in checked studies, under half of the missing clones stem from an unresolved V gene, and the remainder is unexplained. The sample has about 280,000 clones on record, 85% to 90% of them singletons. The ten largest clones take up about 0.86% of the sample. Sequenced: PBMCs. The receptors shown here come from a woman aged 18-29 years in good health and CMV-seronegative.

The chain recombines TRBV14 with TRBJ2-5; 7 bases agree with TRBD1. CDR3 length: 16 residues. With V trimmed by 3 bases and J by 2 bases, 9 bases remained unmatched. Germline lookup yields CDR1 SGHDN and CDR2 FVKESK. The CDR3, as DNA: TGTGCCAGCAGCCAGTATAAAGGGACAGAGCAAGAGACCCAGTACTTC. It yields the protein CASSQYKGTEQETQYF.

The chain is built from TRBV9 and TRBJ2-1; 12 nucleotides match TRBD2. The ends lost 0 bases at V and 9 bases at J; junction bases unmatched: 1. The CDR3 loop spans 14 amino acids. Germline assignment: CDR1 SGDLS and CDR2 YYNGEE. The CDR3 sequence is CASSVASGRGEQFF. DNA of the CDR3: TGTGCCAGCAGCGTAGCTAGCGGGAGGGGTGAGCAGTTCTTC.

The V and J genes are TRBV5-4 and TRBJ2-5; 7 bases line up with TRBD2. This CDR3 spans 15 amino acids. V shed 1 base and J 1 base; nucleotides not matched to a gene: 4. CDR1 is SGHNT and CDR2 is YYREEE in the germline V gene (reference sequence). The CDR3 region has the DNA TGTGCCAGCAGCTTGCCAGGGAGGGCCCAAGAGACCCAGTACTTC. Protein: CASSLPGRAQETQYF. The full variable domain, its missing parts supplied by reference TRBV5-4 and TRBJ2-5, is ETGVTQSPTHLIKTRGQQVTLRCSSQSGHNTVSWYQQALGQGPQFIFQYYREEENGRGNFPPRFSGLQFPNYSSELNVNALELDDSALYLCASSLPGRAQETQYFGPGTRLLVL.

This chain uses TRBV11-2 with TRBJ1-1; D is possibly TRBD1 (5 bases). Germline assignment: CDR1 SGHAT and CDR2 FQNNGV. With 1 base removed from V and 10 bases from J, the gap between germline ends came to 13 bases. The CDR3 runs 13 residues. This chain's CDR3 is CASSLAQGLRAFF. CDR3 in DNA: TGTGCCAGCAGCTTAGCTCAGGGTTTGCGAGCTTTCTTT.

This chain links TRBV5-5 with TRBJ2-2, with 7 bases lining up with TRBD1. V dropped 1 base and J dropped 3; count of bases not matched to a gene: 6. Germline CDR1 is SGHKS and CDR2 is YYEKEE (reference sequence). This CDR3 is built from 16 residues. Here the CDR3 DNA reads TGTGCCAGCAGCTTGTATAAGGGGGCGGACACCGGGGAGCTGTTTTTT. Translating it yields CASSLYKGADTGELFF.

The chain combines TRBV12-5 with TRBJ2-7, with D tentatively TRBD2 (6 bases). The V and J ends lost 6 bases and 2 bases respectively, with 14 bases between them. Per the germline V gene, CDR1 is LGHNT and CDR2 is FRNRAP. The length of the CDR3 is 14 residues. The CDR3 reads CASGPIAVPYEQYF. The CDR3, as DNA: TGTGCTAGTGGACCAATAGCGGTCCCCTACGAGCAGTACTTC.

This chain uses TRBV27 with TRBJ1-2; a weak D match, TRBD1 (5 bases). The CDR3 is 13 amino acids. The germline CDR1 and CDR2 sequences are MNHEY and SMNVEV (reference sequence). The V end was cut by 3 bases, the J end by 7 bases, with 12 bases between. CDR3 sequence reads: CASSFLGGGGYTF. CDR3 coding DNA: TGTGCCAGCAGTTTTCTAGGCGGGGGTGGCTACACCTTC.

The chain carries TRBV25-1 and TRBJ2-5, with D perhaps matching TRBD2 (6 bases). Trimming cost V 1 base and J 4 bases, with 10 bases left between them. CDR1 MGHDK and CDR2 SYGVNS come from the germline V gene. The CDR3 runs 14 residues. The CDR3 reads CASSEFGGTETQYF. CDR3 in DNA: TGTGCCAGCAGTGAATTTGGAGGGACAGAGACCCAGTACTTC. Drawing the rest from reference TRBV25-1 and TRBJ2-5, the complete variable domain is EADIYQTPRYLVIGTGKKITLECSQTMGHDKMYWYQQDPGMELHLIHYSYGVNSTEKGDLSSESTVSRIRTEHFPLTLESARPSHTSQYLCASSEFGGTETQYFGPGTRLLVL.

The rearrangement joins TRBV28 to TRBJ1-2; the D is unclear. This CDR3 is 11 amino acids long. From germline, CDR1 is MDHEN and CDR2 SYDVKM. V lost 7 bases and J 1 base, leaving 4 bases between the germline ends. CDR3 sequence reads: CASTYNYGYTF. The CDR3 DNA reads as TGTGCCAGCACTTATAACTATGGCTACACCTTC.

The J gene is TRBJ1-1, the V gene TRBV4-1; 9 bases fit TRBD1. Looked up from germline, CDR1 is MGHRA and CDR2 is YSYEKL. Trimming at V came to 3 bases and at J to 7 bases, leaving 9 bases not matched to a gene. The CDR3 runs to 15 residues. CDR3 bases: TGCGCCAGCAGCCAGGGGGGACAGGGTATCGGTGAAGCTTTCTTT. This codes for CASSQGGQGIGEAFF.

The rearrangement joins TRBV19 to TRBJ2-2; 9 positions agree with TRBD2. The CDR3 totals 15 residues. Germline V gene lookup returns CDR1 LNHDA and CDR2 SQIVND (reference sequence). J lost 7 bases, V lost 5 bases, and 8 bases had no gene match. The CDR3 loop is CASSPLAGGVGELFF. In nucleotides, the CDR3 is TGTGCCAGTAGTCCCCTCGCGGGAGGGGTCGGGGAGCTGTTTTTT.

The table lists this clone with a count of one. The rearrangement joins TRBV5-1 to TRBJ1-2, with D unclear. This CDR3 spans 13 amino acids. V shed 3 bases and J shed 6 bases, with 12 bases lying between them. Germline V gene sequence: CDR1 SGHRS, CDR2 YFSETQ. The DNA of the CDR3 is TGCGCCAGCAGCTCAGGCCAGGCAGATGGCTACACCTTC. This gives the protein CASSSGQADGYTF.

This clone was picked up one time. The chain carries TRBV11-1 and TRBJ2-3; TRBD2 might be the D (5 bases). V shed 6 bases and J shed 0 bases, with 10 bases lying between them. The CDR3 is made up of 14 amino acids. Germline CDR1 reads SGHAT; CDR2 reads FQDESV (reference sequence). CDR3 in amino acids: CASSSPSSTDTQYF. The DNA for the CDR3 is TGTGCCAGCAGTTCGCCTAGCAGCACAGATACGCAGTATTTT.